A single sample gave rise to the 20 T cell receptor beta chains below, sequenced in a study of T cell responses to AZD1222 COVID-19 vaccine. This table comes from immunoSEQ multiplex PCR, and its TCRdb copy is limited to in-frame clones, with some not included. The repertoire holds 60,000 to 85,000 clones, with 85% as singletons. The sample consisted of peripheral blood, taken on day 0 of AZD1222 vaccination. These receptors came from an adult in good health.

This chain uses TRBV30 with TRBJ2-1; D ambiguous. In germline, CDR1 is GTSNPN, CDR2 SVGIG (reference sequence). The V end was cut by 2 bases, the J end by 13 bases, with 12 bases between. The CDR3 length is 11 residues. The CDR3 DNA follows: TGTGCCTGGAGTTTGCTCCCGATACAGTTCTTC. This codes for CAWSLLPIQFF.

In its sample, this clone was seen a few times. The chain recombines TRBV5-8 with TRBJ2-5, with TRBD2 identical over 15 bases. Germline CDR1 reads SGHTS; CDR2 reads YDEGEE. V shed 3 bases and J 2 bases; nucleotides not matched to a gene: 5. This CDR3 contains 17 residues. Here the CDR3 DNA reads TGTGCCAGCAGCTCCGGACTAGCGGGGGGGCAGCAAGAGACCCAGTACTTC. Translated: CASSSGLAGGQQETQYF.

The V and J genes are TRBV11-3 and TRBJ1-1, with D maybe TRBD1 (5 bases). This CDR3 comprises 15 residues. The V end lost 3 bases, the J end lost 1 base, and 12 bases lay between the germline ends. Germline loops: CDR1 SGHNT, CDR2 YENEEA. Here the CDR3 reads CASSLGDGENTEAFF. The DNA for the CDR3 is TGTGCCAGCAGCTTGGGGGACGGAGAGAACACTGAAGCTTTCTTT.

The V call is TRBV15, the J call TRBJ1-2; D is uncertain. CDR1 and CDR2 (germline): LNHNV, YYDKDF (reference sequence). V was trimmed by 3 bases and J by 4 bases, leaving 12 bases between them. CDR3 length: 14 amino acids. The CDR3 loop reads CATSSTGPSYGYTF. The CDR3 DNA is TGTGCCACCAGCAGTACCGGGCCTTCCTATGGCTACACCTTC.

The V and J genes are TRBV5-5 and TRBJ1-1; no clear D gene. With 7 bases removed from V and 3 bases from J, the gap between germline ends came to 16 bases. This CDR3 has 14 amino acids. The germline V gene has CDR1 SGHKS and CDR2 YYEKEE (reference sequence). The CDR3 DNA is TGTGCCAGCGCTGGCTCCTGGGCGGACACTGAAGCTTTCTTT. It translates to CASAGSWADTEAFF.

This chain joins TRBV19 and TRBJ1-5; tentative D call: TRBD1 (6 bases). The CDR3 has 15 amino acids. Trimming left V 4 bases short and J 8 bases short, with 18 bases between. Germline-derived CDR1 and CDR2 are LNHDA and SQIVND (reference sequence). CDR3 sequence reads: CASSTRGTLIEPQHF. In DNA form, the CDR3 reads TGTGCCAGTAGTACCCGAGGGACATTGATTGAGCCCCAGCATTTT.

J is TRBJ2-7 and V is TRBV6-5; D unclear. Deletions cut 2 bases from V and 3 bases from J, with 8 bases between. The CDR3 has 13 residues. The germline CDR1 and CDR2 sequences are MNHEY and SVGAGI. The CDR3: CASSYGSGYEQYF. The CDR3 nucleotides are TGTGCCAGCAGTTACGGGTCAGGCTACGAGCAGTACTTC.

The chain recombines TRBV27 with TRBJ2-7; D remains unclear. In germline, CDR1 is MNHEY, CDR2 SMNVEV (reference sequence). The CDR3 is 14 amino acids. Trimming removed 4 bases at V and 2 bases at J, with 12 bases between. CDR3 in DNA: TGTGCCAGCAGTTGGAAAGGGCTCACCTACGAGCAGTACTTC. Its translation is CASSWKGLTYEQYF.

The chain couples TRBV2 to TRBJ2-1; no clear D. Trimming shortened V by 8 bases and J by 9 bases, and 8 bases separated the two germline ends. Germline CDR1 is SNHLY and CDR2 is FYNNEI. The CDR3 contains 10 residues. This CDR3 is CASGWPEQFF. The CDR3 DNA is TGTGCCAGCGGGTGGCCTGAGCAGTTCTTC.

The chain is built from TRBV9 and TRBJ2-3; 10 nucleotides agree with TRBD2. Germline V gives CDR1 SGDLS, CDR2 YYNGEE. This CDR3 contains 15 residues. V was clipped by 0 bases and J by 8 bases; unmatched bases: 6. CDR3 nucleotides: TGTGCCAGCAGCGTAGCTGAGCGGGGGGGAGCTACGCAGTATTTT. It translates to CASSVAERGGATQYF. Complete variable domain (other parts from reference TRBV9 and TRBJ2-3): DSGVTQTPKHLITATGQRVTLRCSPRSGDLSVYWYQQSLDQGLQFLIQYYNGEERAKGNILERFSAQQFPDLHSELNLSSLELGDSALYFCASSVAERGGATQYFGPGTRLTVL.

This chain joins TRBV6-5 and TRBJ1-1; D is uncertain. This CDR3 is 13 amino acids long. Between the trimmed V and J ends, which lost 7 bases and 1 base, there was a span of 10 bases. CDR1 is MNHEY and CDR2 is SVGAGI in the germline V gene. This chain's CDR3 is CASTGLKNTEAFF. In DNA, the CDR3 is TGTGCCAGCACTGGACTCAAGAACACTGAAGCTTTCTTT.

V and J are TRBV5-1 and TRBJ2-7, with D possibly called TRBD1 or TRBD2 (5 bases each). The V end lost 2 bases, the J end lost 2 bases, and 11 bases lay between the germline ends. CDR3 length equals 14 residues. The germline gives CDR1 SGHRS, CDR2 YFSETQ. For the CDR3, the DNA is TGCGCCAGCAGCTTTTTGGGGGAAACCTACGAGCAGTACTTC. This codes for CASSFLGETYEQYF.

On this clone: It is likely a read error, because the conserved phenylalanine at the end of the CDR3 is missing. The V and J genes are TRBV9 and TRBJ1-2; D might be TRBD1 (5 bases). Germline CDR1 SGDLS, CDR2 YYNGEE. This CDR3 comprises 14 residues. V was cut by 4 bases and J by 7 bases, with 17 bases left in between. The CDR3: CASSPNVGASGYTL. CDR3 nucleotide sequence: TGTGCCAGCAGCCCAAATGTTGGGGCCTCTGGCTACACCCTC.

This chain uses TRBV4-1 with TRBJ2-1, with D possibly TRBD1 on 6 matching bases. V was pared by 7 bases and J by 7 bases, with 26 bases between. The V gene's germline CDR1 is MGHRA and CDR2 YSYEKL. The CDR3 consists of 17 residues. CDR3 loop: CASIPLPGQSSTNEQFF. The CDR3 nucleotides read TGCGCCAGCATCCCTTTACCGGGACAAAGTTCTACAAATGAGCAGTTCTTC.

The chain joins TRBV5-4 to TRBJ2-3; D is ambiguous. The CDR3 extends over 12 amino acids. CDR1 is SGHNT and CDR2 is YYREEE in the germline V gene (reference sequence). V was clipped by 0 bases and J by 5 bases, with 4 bases between them. The CDR3 DNA sequence: TGTGCCAGCAGCTTGGACATAGATACGCAGTATTTT. This gives the protein CASSLDIDTQYF.

This clone has ten or more counts. The V call is TRBV7-9, the J call TRBJ2-4; D remains ambiguous. Deletions cut 5 bases from V and 0 bases from J, with 11 bases between. CDR1 and CDR2 (germline): SEHNR, FQNEAQ (reference sequence). The CDR3 contains 15 residues. The CDR3 DNA follows: TGTGCCAGCAGCCGAACCGGGCTAGCCAAAAACATTCAGTACTTC. Its protein product is CASSRTGLAKNIQYF.

The count of this clone is one. The rearrangement uses TRBV5-1 and TRBJ2-3; no clear D gene. The germline V and J ends were trimmed by 1 base and 1 base, with 4 bases remaining between them. CDR1 is SGHRS and CDR2 is YFSETQ in the germline V gene. The CDR3 has 13 residues. CDR3 DNA sequence: TGCGCCAGCAGCTTGTATGGCACAGATACGCAGTATTTT. Encoded protein: CASSLYGTDTQYF.

V usage is TRBV6-5 and J usage is TRBJ1-2; the D is unclear. V lost 7 bases, J lost 8 bases, and 11 bases lay in between. Germline V gene lookup returns CDR1 MNHEY and CDR2 SVGAGI. The CDR3 totals 11 residues. The CDR3 loop is CASTSGLGYTF. The CDR3 nucleotides are TGTGCCAGCACCTCCGGTCTCGGCTACACCTTC.

CDR3 residues: CATLAEAVPRQTQYF. The CDR3 coding sequence is TGTGCCACCCTCGCGGAGGCGGTACCAAGACAGACCCAGTACTTC. The V call is TRBV2, the J call TRBJ2-5; D is perhaps TRBD2 (5 bases). Germline V gene data show CDR1 as SNHLY and CDR2 as FYNNEI. The length of the CDR3 is 15 residues. The V end was cut by 10 bases, the J end by 6 bases, with 24 bases between. The full variable domain, in which reference TRBV2 and TRBJ2-5 provide the parts outside the CDR3, is EPEVTQTPSHQVTQMGQEVILRCVPISNHLYFYWYRQILGQKVEFLVSFYNNEISEKSEIFDDQFSVERPDGSNFTLKIRSTKLEDSAMYFCATLAEAVPRQTQYFGPGTRLLVL.

The V gene is TRBV5-1, the J gene TRBJ1-2; no reliable D call. The CDR3 totals 19 residues. Germline assignment: CDR1 SGHRS and CDR2 YFSETQ. V was clipped by 2 bases and J by 1 base, with 24 bases between them. The CDR3 loop reads CASSFSSFRAIQGNYGYTF. CDR3 sequence (DNA): TGCGCCAGCAGCTTTAGTAGTTTTCGCGCGATACAAGGTAACTATGGCTACACCTTC.